This T cell receptor beta chain stems from a study of T cells in women clearing cervical HPV infection. Turning to the study itself: Case blood was drawn when the lesion was first found; control blood after infection became undetectable.

The germline V and J ends were trimmed by 5 bases and 7 bases, with 12 bases remaining between them. The CDR3 consists of 13 residues. The V gene's germline CDR1 is LNHDA and CDR2 SQIVND (reference sequence). Measured with immunoSEQ multiplex PCR; TCRdb has only the in-frame clones, and not every one. Here the sample table reports around 30,000 clones. Study-wide findings and caveats: CIN3+ cases had significantly higher TCR richness than controls; evenness did not differ. T-cell numbers per sample were unknown and may explain richness differences.

Comment on this clone: The target antigen is unknown. The read ends 3 residues early relative to the CDR3; the germline J gene fills the gap.

The material sequenced was blood buffy coat. The clonotype comes from a woman between 18 and 70 years old with a cervical HPV16 infection that either progressed to CIN3+ or cleared (not recorded which). The rearrangement uses TRBV19 and TRBJ1-5; TRBD1 might be the D (6 bases). CDR3 DNA (partial): TGTGCCAGTAGTTCACAGGGCCGGCAGCCC. Translated, it gives CASSSQGRQP. The whole CDR3 reads CASSSQGRQPQHF.